This T cell receptor beta chain comes out of a study of blood T cell repertoires in COVID-19. Repertoires were generated with immunoSEQ multiplex PCR, while TCRdb's copy carries only in-frame clones and drops some. The sample carries 200,000 to 300,000 clones, roughly four fifths recorded once. This CDR3 contains 16 residues. Germline V CDR1 and CDR2: LNHDA, SQIVND (reference sequence). Trimming shortened V by 7 bases and J by 1 base, and 14 bases separated the two germline ends. Sequencing used peripheral blood. The chain combines TRBV19 with TRBJ1-6; no definite D call. The TCR sequence derives from a man in his fifties with acute or convalescent COVID-19. In nucleotides, the CDR3 is TGTGCCAGTATGGCCGGGGATGGATCCTATAATTCACCCCTCCACTTT. The encoded protein is CASMAGDGSYNSPLHF.